The 27 T cell receptor beta chains below all came from one sample that was sequenced in a study of beta chain features in type 1 diabetes. The sequenced template was cDNA made from the entire isolated RNA. Measured with immunoSEQ multiplex PCR; TCRdb has only the in-frame clones, and not every one. Of 500,000 to 700,000 clones in the sample, roughly 15% were seen once. The sequencing sample was made of naive CD4+ T cells from blood. The receptors shown here come from a man aged 18 to 30 in good health.

This clone turned up a few times. This rearrangement joins TRBV18 to TRBJ2-7, with D unclear. Germline CDR1 KGHSH, CDR2 LQKENI. V was pared by 6 bases and J by 2 bases, with 8 bases between. The CDR3 totals 12 residues. The CDR3 nucleotides read TGTGCCAGCTCTTCACAGACCTACGAGCAGTACTTC. It yields the protein CASSSQTYEQYF.

This clone was recorded a few times. V usage is TRBV5-1 and J usage is TRBJ2-2; D unresolved. Deletions cut 4 bases from V and 3 bases from J, with 4 bases between. The CDR3 runs 12 residues. Looked up from germline, CDR1 is SGHRS and CDR2 is YFSETQ. In DNA form, the CDR3 reads TGCGCCAGCAGCGTCTACACCGGGGAGCTGTTTTTT. Protein: CASSVYTGELFF.

The J gene is TRBJ1-5, the V gene TRBV4-2; no firm D call. This CDR3 comprises 14 residues. Deletions cut 3 bases from V and 0 bases from J, with 6 bases between. Germline assignment: CDR1 LGHNA and CDR2 YNFKEQ. CDR3 in amino acids: CASSHGLSNQPQHF. The CDR3 DNA follows: TGTGCCAGCAGCCATGGCCTTAGCAATCAGCCCCAGCATTTT.

The V and J genes are TRBV29-1 and TRBJ1-1; D is uncertain. V lost 4 bases and J 7 bases, leaving 7 bases between the germline ends. Germline V gene lookup returns CDR1 SQVTM and CDR2 ANQGSEA. There are 10 residues in the CDR3. In DNA form, the CDR3 reads TGCAGCGTTGGGCGACTTGAAGCTTTCTTT. Protein product: CSVGRLEAFF.

This clone was picked up a small number of times. V usage is TRBV28 and J usage is TRBJ2-5; TRBD2 is a possible D gene (6 bases). The CDR3 runs to 15 residues. Germline V gene sequence: CDR1 MDHEN, CDR2 SYDVKM. The ends were cut back, 6 bases at V and 9 bases at J, with 23 bases in the middle. In DNA form, the CDR3 reads TGTGCCAGCAGATCCCACCAGCGGCGGGGCCGAGCCCAGTACTTC. Amino acid sequence: CASRSHQRRGRAQYF.

As concerns this clone: The identical CDR3 is also encoded by other nucleotide sequences in the sample. The chain recombines TRBV6-6 with TRBJ2-7; no reliable D call. The CDR3 is made up of 11 amino acids. V lost 1 base to trimming and J lost 5 bases, with 3 bases between them. The germline V gene has CDR1 MNHNY and CDR2 SVGAGI (reference sequence). The CDR3 protein is CASSYFHEQYF. CDR3 in DNA: TGTGCCAGCAGTTACTTTCACGAGCAGTACTTC.

This clone was seen a handful of times. The chain carries TRBV19 and TRBJ2-4; D possibly corresponds to TRBD1 (5 bases). CDR3 size: 15 residues. Per the germline V gene, CDR1 is LNHDA and CDR2 is SQIVND (reference sequence). The germline V and J ends were trimmed by 5 bases and 0 bases, with 11 bases remaining between them. CDR3 in amino acids: CASSLAGLAKNIQYF. The CDR3 coding sequence is TGTGCCAGTAGTTTAGCAGGGTTAGCCAAAAACATTCAGTACTTC. The entire variable domain, with the rest obtained from reference TRBV19 and TRBJ2-4, is as follows: DGGITQSPKYLFRKEGQNVTLSCEQNLNHDAMYWYRQDPGQGLRLIYYSQIVNDFQKGDIAEGYSVSREKKESFPLTVTSAQKNPTAFYLCASSLAGLAKNIQYFGAGTRLSVL.

This clone was counted a few times. The CDR3 nucleotides are TGTGCCTGGGGTTTTGGGACATCGAACACTGAAGCTTTCTTT. It translates to CAWGFGTSNTEAFF. The V call is TRBV30, the J call TRBJ1-1; D is perhaps TRBD1 (6 bases). This CDR3 has 14 residues. Germline values: CDR1 GTSNPN, CDR2 SVGIG (reference sequence). Trimming removed 5 bases from V and 1 base from J, with 14 bases in between.

This clone was counted only a few times. The rearrangement links TRBV4-1 to TRBJ2-3; possibly TRBD1 for D (6 bases). Trimming took off 3 bases at V and 7 bases at J, with 14 bases between the two ends. The CDR3 totals 14 residues. The germline V gene has CDR1 MGHRA and CDR2 YSYEKL. The CDR3 DNA sequence: TGCGCCAGCAGCCACTCACCTGGACAGTATACGCAGTATTTT. Translated, it gives CASSHSPGQYTQYF.

The CDR3, as DNA: TGCAGCGTTGCAAAGCGAACTAATGAAAAACTGTTTTTT. Encoded protein: CSVAKRTNEKLFF. The rearrangement uses TRBV29-1 and TRBJ1-4, with D unclear. CDR3 size: 13 residues. The germline gives CDR1 SQVTM, CDR2 ANQGSEA. V was cut by 4 bases and J by 1 base, with 7 bases left in between.

The rearrangement joins TRBV18 to TRBJ2-7; no firm D call. CDR3 size: 13 residues. Germline-derived CDR1 and CDR2 are KGHSH and LQKENI. The V gene lost 4 bases and the J gene lost 3 bases, with 10 bases spanning the gap. The CDR3 bases are TGTGCCAGCTCACGTGGTTCGGACTACGAGCAGTACTTC. Amino acid sequence: CASSRGSDYEQYF.

This clone was counted a few times. The chain uses TRBV29-1 and TRBJ2-7; unclear D gene. The CDR3 consists of 17 residues. V lost 4 bases, J lost 0 bases, and 22 bases lay in between. The V gene's germline CDR1 is SQVTM and CDR2 ANQGSEA. The CDR3 is CSVVKSRTETISYEQYF. CDR3 DNA: TGCAGCGTTGTTAAGTCCCGGACGGAGACAATCTCCTACGAGCAGTACTTC.

V usage is TRBV7-2 and J usage is TRBJ2-6, with a tentative D call TRBD1 (6 bases). The CDR3 runs 17 residues. Between the trimmed V and J ends, which lost 5 bases and 2 bases, there was a span of 16 bases. Germline CDR1 SGHTA, CDR2 FQGNSA. CDR3 residues: CASSQSLYRAGANVLTF. Here the CDR3 DNA reads TGTGCCAGCAGCCAATCTTTGTACAGGGCTGGGGCCAACGTCCTGACTTTC.

This chain connects TRBV2 to TRBJ1-6; D is perhaps TRBD1 (5 bases). The CDR3 has 16 residues. Germline lookup yields CDR1 SNHLY and CDR2 FYNNEI. Trimming stripped 4 bases from V and 7 bases from J, with 17 bases between. The CDR3 nucleotides are TGTGCCAGCAGTGGAGGGTCGGGACGGACGAATTCACCCCTCCACTTT. Translating it yields CASSGGSGRTNSPLHF. Using reference TRBV2 and TRBJ1-6 for the parts outside the CDR3, the full variable domain is EPEVTQTPSHQVTQMGQEVILRCVPISNHLYFYWYRQILGQKVEFLVSFYNNEISEKSEIFDDQFSVERPDGSNFTLKIRSTKLEDSAMYFCASSGGSGRTNSPLHFGNGTRLTVT.

The chain combines TRBV7-2 with TRBJ2-3; 11 nucleotides line up with TRBD1. The CDR3 spans 14 residues. The trim removed 5 bases at V and 6 bases at J, leaving 4 bases unmatched. Germline V lookup: CDR1 SGHTA, CDR2 FQGNSA. DNA for the CDR3: TGTGCCAGCAGCCCAGGACAGGGGGCGGATACGCAGTATTTT. This codes for CASSPGQGADTQYF.

The chain uses TRBV11-2 and TRBJ1-2; TRBD1 might be the D (6 bases). V was clipped by 10 bases and J by 4 bases, with 13 bases between them. The germline CDR1 and CDR2 sequences are SGHAT and FQNNGV. The CDR3 length is 12 residues. CDR3: CATRGGGYGYTF. The CDR3 DNA follows: TGTGCCACCCGGGGGGGCGGCTATGGCTACACCTTC.

This clone was found a few times. The chain carries TRBV7-9 and TRBJ2-7, with D hard to call. The CDR3 is 12 amino acids. The germline CDR1 and CDR2 sequences are SEHNR and FQNEAQ (reference sequence). V lost 1 base and J lost 7, with 8 bases in between. The CDR3 sequence: CASSLVVREQYF. The CDR3, as DNA: TGTGCCAGCAGCTTAGTTGTCAGGGAGCAGTACTTC.

Here the CDR3 DNA reads TGTGCCAGCAGCCGCAGGGTACCTAAATACGAGCAGTACTTC. Its protein product is CASSRRVPKYEQYF. This rearrangement joins TRBV28 to TRBJ2-7, with D perhaps TRBD1 (5 bases). Germline CDR1 reads MDHEN; CDR2 reads SYDVKM. The CDR3 is made up of 14 amino acids. V was cut by 6 bases and J by 4 bases, with 16 bases left in between.

The chain employs TRBV5-1 and TRBJ2-5; tentative D call: TRBD1 (7 bases). The V end lost 2 bases, the J end lost 5 bases, and 16 bases lay between the germline ends. Looked up from germline, CDR1 is SGHRS and CDR2 is YFSETQ. The CDR3 spans 15 residues. The CDR3 sequence: CASSFTGEEHETQYF. Here the CDR3 DNA reads TGCGCCAGCAGCTTTACAGGGGAGGAGCACGAGACCCAGTACTTC.

This clone was counted only a few times. The rearrangement uses TRBV28 and TRBJ2-5; no clear D. This CDR3 comprises 14 residues. With 5 bases removed from V and 5 bases from J, the gap between germline ends came to 15 bases. CDR1 MDHEN and CDR2 SYDVKM come from the germline V gene. CDR3 DNA: TGTGCCAGCAGTGCCCTTAGTGCGCGGGAGACCCAGTACTTC. Protein sequence: CASSALSARETQYF.

The sample holds a few counts of this clone. The chain has TRBV5-4 and TRBJ2-3; D may be TRBD1 or TRBD2 (6 bases each). Trimming pared 5 bases from V and 5 bases from J, leaving 15 bases between. CDR1 is SGHNT and CDR2 is YYREEE in the germline V gene (reference sequence). This CDR3 spans 14 amino acids. The CDR3 DNA sequence: TGTGCCAGCAGGGGGGGCAGGGATGGAGATACGCAGTATTTT. Protein: CASRGGRDGDTQYF.

This clone has a handful of counts. This chain joins TRBV7-2 and TRBJ2-5; perhaps D is TRBD1 or TRBD2 (6 bases each). The V end was cut by 5 bases, the J end by 4 bases, with 14 bases between. The CDR3 spans 14 residues. Per the germline V gene, CDR1 is SGHTA and CDR2 is FQGNSA. CDR3 sequence (DNA): TGTGCCAGCAGCCAAGGACGGGGGCTAGAGACCCAGTACTTC. Translated, it gives CASSQGRGLETQYF.

This clone was picked up a small number of times. CDR3 in amino acids: CASSLDRSSTDTQYF. The CDR3, as DNA: TGTGCCAGCAGCTTAGATAGATCTAGCACAGATACGCAGTATTTT. This chain joins TRBV7-2 and TRBJ2-3; no clear D gene. Germline V CDR1 and CDR2: SGHTA, FQGNSA. V dropped 1 base and J dropped 0 bases, with 8 bases sitting between them. This CDR3 comprises 15 residues.

This clone was seen a handful of times. V is TRBV30 and J is TRBJ2-7; D remains ambiguous. V was shortened by 0 bases and J by 3 bases, with 12 bases between the two germline ends. CDR1 is GTSNPN, CDR2 SVGIG, per germline (reference sequence). The CDR3 consists of 14 residues. The CDR3 here is CAWSVSFDHYEQYF. The CDR3 DNA sequence: TGTGCCTGGAGTGTTTCCTTCGACCACTACGAGCAGTACTTC.

The CDR3 DNA follows: TGTGCCAGCAGTCCCGGCCCCCAACGGGGTATAGGGGCCAACGTCCTGACTTTC. Its translation is CASSPGPQRGIGANVLTF. V gene TRBV27 combines with J gene TRBJ2-6; D may be TRBD2 (5 bases). This CDR3 has 18 amino acids. V shed 5 bases and J shed 4 bases, with 21 bases lying between them. Germline lookup yields CDR1 MNHEY and CDR2 SMNVEV (reference sequence).

A single count supports this clone. CDR3 protein: CASSSGRNEAFF. The CDR3 coding sequence is TGTGCCAGCTCATCGGGACGGAATGAAGCTTTCTTT. The chain links TRBV18 to TRBJ1-1; a weak D match, TRBD1 (5 bases). Trimming cost V 5 bases and J 7 bases, with 11 bases left between them. CDR1 KGHSH and CDR2 LQKENI come from the germline V gene. The CDR3 is made up of 12 amino acids.

The genes are TRBV7-8 and TRBJ1-2, with D unresolved. The length of the CDR3 is 18 residues. V lost 3 bases and J lost 1, with 21 bases in between. Germline V gene sequence: CDR1 SGHVS, CDR2 FQNEAQ. The CDR3 DNA reads as TGTGCCAGCAGCTTCCCTGTTAAGCGCTCACCCTTTAACTATGGCTACACCTTC. It encodes CASSFPVKRSPFNYGYTF.